This TCR beta chain appears in the sequencing data of a study of early T cells in non-severe SARS-CoV-2 infection. General study points: Missing private and CD4 specificities, VDJdb matching favored anti-spike CD8 responses.

This clonotype was recorded a few times. Its antigen is as yet unknown. The trim removed 5 bases at V and 6 bases at J, leaving 4 bases unmatched. Germline CDR1 is SEHNR and CDR2 is FQNEAQ (reference sequence). CDR3 size: 14 residues. Molecules of cDNA were individually given unique molecular identifiers that were attached to them. TCRdb re-called the 5' RACE reads through MiXCR, storing one row per CDR3 protein. The sample yields 100,000 to 150,000 distinct CDR3 sequences, more than 13% seen once. Sequencing was done on a sample of whole blood. The chain employs TRBV7-9 and TRBJ2-2; TRBD1 matches 9 bases. The sequence was obtained from an adult who was a healthcare worker with PCR-confirmed SARS-CoV-2 infection or an uninfected control (not recorded which). CDR3: CASSDTGGAGELFF. The DNA of the CDR3 is TGTGCCAGCAGCGATACAGGGGGCGCCGGGGAGCTGTTTTTT.